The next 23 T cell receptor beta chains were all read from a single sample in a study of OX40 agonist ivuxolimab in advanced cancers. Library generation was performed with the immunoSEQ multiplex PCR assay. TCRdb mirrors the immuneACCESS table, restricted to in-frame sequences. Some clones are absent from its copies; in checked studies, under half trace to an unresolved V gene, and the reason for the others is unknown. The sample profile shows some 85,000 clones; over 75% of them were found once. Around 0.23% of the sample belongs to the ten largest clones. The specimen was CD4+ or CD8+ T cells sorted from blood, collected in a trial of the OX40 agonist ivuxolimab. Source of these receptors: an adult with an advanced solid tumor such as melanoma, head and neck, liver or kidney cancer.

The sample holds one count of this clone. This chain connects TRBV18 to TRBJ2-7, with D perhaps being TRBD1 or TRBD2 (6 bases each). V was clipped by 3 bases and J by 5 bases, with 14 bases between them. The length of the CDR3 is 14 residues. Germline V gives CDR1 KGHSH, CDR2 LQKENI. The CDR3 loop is CASSPRSGADEQYF. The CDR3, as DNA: TGTGCCAGCTCACCCCGCTCGGGGGCCGACGAGCAGTACTTC. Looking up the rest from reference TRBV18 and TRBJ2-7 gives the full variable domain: NAGVMQNPRHLVRRRGQEARLRCSPMKGHSHVYWYRQLPEEGLKFMVYLQKENIIDESGMPKERFSAEFPKEGPSILRIQQVVRGDSAAYFCASSPRSGADEQYFGPGTRLTVT.

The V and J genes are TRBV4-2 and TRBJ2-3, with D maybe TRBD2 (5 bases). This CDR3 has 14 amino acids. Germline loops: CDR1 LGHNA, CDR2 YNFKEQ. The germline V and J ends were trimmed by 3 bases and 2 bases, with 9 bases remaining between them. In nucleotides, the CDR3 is TGTGCCAGCAGCCAGGGAGCAATCACAGATACGCAGTATTTT. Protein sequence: CASSQGAITDTQYF.

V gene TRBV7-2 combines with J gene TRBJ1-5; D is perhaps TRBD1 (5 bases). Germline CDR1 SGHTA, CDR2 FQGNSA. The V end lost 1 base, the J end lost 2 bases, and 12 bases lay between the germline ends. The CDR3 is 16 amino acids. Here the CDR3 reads CASSLESGNGNQPQHF. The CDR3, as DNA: TGTGCCAGCAGCTTAGAATCAGGGAACGGCAATCAGCCCCAGCATTTT. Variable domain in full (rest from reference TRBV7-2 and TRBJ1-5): GAGVSQSPSNKVTEKGKDVELRCDPISGHTALYWYRQSLGQGLEFLIYFQGNSAPDKSGLPSDRFSAERTGGSVSTLTIQRTQQEDSAVYLCASSLESGNGNQPQHFGDGTRLSIL.

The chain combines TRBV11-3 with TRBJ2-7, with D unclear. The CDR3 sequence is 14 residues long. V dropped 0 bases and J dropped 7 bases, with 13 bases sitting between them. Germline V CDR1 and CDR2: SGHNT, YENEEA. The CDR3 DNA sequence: TGTGCCAGCAGCTTAGACCCAGGCAGCTGGGAGCAGTACTTC. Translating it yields CASSLDPGSWEQYF.

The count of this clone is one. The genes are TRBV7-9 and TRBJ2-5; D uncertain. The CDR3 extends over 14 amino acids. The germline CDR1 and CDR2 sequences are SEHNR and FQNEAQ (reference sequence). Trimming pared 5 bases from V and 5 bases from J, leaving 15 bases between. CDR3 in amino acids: CASSSSLGWETQYF. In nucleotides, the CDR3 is TGTGCCAGCAGCAGCAGCTTAGGGTGGGAGACCCAGTACTTC.

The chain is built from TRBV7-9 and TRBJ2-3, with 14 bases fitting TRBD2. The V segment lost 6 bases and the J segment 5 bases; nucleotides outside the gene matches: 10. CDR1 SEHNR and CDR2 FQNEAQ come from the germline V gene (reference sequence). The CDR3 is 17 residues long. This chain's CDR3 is CASSPRLAGGPGDTQYF. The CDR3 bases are TGTGCCAGCAGTCCTCGACTAGCGGGAGGGCCGGGAGATACGCAGTATTTT.

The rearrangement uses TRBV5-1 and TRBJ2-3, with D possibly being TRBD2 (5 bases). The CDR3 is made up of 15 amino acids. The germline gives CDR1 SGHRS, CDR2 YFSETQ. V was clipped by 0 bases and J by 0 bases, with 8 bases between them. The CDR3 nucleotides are TGCGCCAGCAGCTTGGTCCGGGGTAGCACAGATACGCAGTATTTT. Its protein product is CASSLVRGSTDTQYF.

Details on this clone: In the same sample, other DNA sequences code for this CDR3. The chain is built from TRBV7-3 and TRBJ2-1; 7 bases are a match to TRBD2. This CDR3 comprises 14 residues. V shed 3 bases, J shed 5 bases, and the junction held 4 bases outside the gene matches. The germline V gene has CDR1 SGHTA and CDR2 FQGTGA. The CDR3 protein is CASSLRERDNEQFF. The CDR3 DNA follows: TGTGCCAGCAGCTTGCGGGAGCGAGACAATGAGCAGTTCTTC.

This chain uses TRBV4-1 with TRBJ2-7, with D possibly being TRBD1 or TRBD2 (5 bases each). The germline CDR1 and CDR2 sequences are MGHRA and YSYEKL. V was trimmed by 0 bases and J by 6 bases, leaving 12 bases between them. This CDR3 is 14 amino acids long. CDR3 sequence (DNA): TGCGCCAGCAGCCAAGAATGGGGGTGGGGCGAGCAGTACTTC. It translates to CASSQEWGWGEQYF.

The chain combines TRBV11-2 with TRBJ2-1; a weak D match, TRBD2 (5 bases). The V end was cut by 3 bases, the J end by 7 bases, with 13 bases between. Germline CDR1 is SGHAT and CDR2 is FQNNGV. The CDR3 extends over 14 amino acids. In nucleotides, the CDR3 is TGTGCCAGCAGCTTTACTAGGTTGAGTAATGAGCAGTTCTTC. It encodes CASSFTRLSNEQFF.

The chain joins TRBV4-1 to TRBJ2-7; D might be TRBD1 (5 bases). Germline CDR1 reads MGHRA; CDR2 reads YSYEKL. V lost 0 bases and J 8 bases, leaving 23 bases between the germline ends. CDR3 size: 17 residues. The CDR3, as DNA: TGCGCCAGCAGCCAAGATAGGACACCCGGCAGAGATATCAAGCAGTACTTC. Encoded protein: CASSQDRTPGRDIKQYF.

The DNA of the CDR3 is TGCAGCGTCTTACCGGGACAGGGAAACACCGGGGAGCTGTTTTTT. It codes for CSVLPGQGNTGELFF. The rearrangement links TRBV29-1 to TRBJ2-2; 9 bases agree with TRBD1. The CDR3 has 15 amino acids. Germline assignment: CDR1 SQVTM and CDR2 ANQGSEA. The V gene end was trimmed by 6 bases and the J gene end by 2 bases; junction bases not matched to a gene: 7.

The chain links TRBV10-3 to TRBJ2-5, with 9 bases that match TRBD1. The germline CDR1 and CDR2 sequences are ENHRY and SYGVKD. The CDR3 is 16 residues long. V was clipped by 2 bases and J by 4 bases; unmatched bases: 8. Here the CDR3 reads CAISEGTGTHRETQYF. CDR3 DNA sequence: TGTGCCATCAGTGAGGGGACAGGGACCCACCGAGAGACCCAGTACTTC.

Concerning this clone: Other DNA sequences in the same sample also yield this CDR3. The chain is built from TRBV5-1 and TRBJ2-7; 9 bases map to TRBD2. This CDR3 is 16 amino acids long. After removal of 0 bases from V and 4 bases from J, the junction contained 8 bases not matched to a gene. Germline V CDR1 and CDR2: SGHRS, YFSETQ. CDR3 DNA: TGCGCCAGCAGCTTGGGGCGGGGGGGAGGACCTTACGAGCAGTACTTC. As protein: CASSLGRGGGPYEQYF.

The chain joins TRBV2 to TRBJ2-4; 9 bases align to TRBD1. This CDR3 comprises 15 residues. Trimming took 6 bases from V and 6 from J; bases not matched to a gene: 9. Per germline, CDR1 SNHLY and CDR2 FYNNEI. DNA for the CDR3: TGTGCCAGCAGGCCGACAGGGGGTTCCCTAAACATTCAGTACTTC. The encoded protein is CASRPTGGSLNIQYF.

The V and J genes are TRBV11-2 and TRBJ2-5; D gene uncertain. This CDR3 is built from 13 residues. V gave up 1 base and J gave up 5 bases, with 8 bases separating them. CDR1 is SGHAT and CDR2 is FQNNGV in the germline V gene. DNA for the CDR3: TGTGCCAGCAGCTTAGGTGTATCCGAGACCCAGTACTTC. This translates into CASSLGVSETQYF. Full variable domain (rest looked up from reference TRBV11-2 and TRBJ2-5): EAGVAQSPRYKIIEKRQSVAFWCNPISGHATLYWYQQILGQGPKLLIQFQNNGVVDDSQLPKDRFSAERLKGVDSTLKIQPAKLEDSAVYLCASSLGVSETQYFGPGTRLLVL.

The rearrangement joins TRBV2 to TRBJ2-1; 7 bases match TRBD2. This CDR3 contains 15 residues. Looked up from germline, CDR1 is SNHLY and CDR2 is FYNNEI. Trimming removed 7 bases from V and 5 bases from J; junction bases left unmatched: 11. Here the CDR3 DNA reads TGTGCCAGCACCCCCCTAGCGGCGAGTAACAATGAGCAGTTCTTC. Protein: CASTPLAASNNEQFF.

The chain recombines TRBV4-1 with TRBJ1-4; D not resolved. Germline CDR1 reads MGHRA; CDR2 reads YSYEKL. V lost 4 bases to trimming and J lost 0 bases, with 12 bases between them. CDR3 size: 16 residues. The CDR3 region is CASSRYREATNEKLFF. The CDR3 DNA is TGCGCCAGCAGCCGTTACCGGGAAGCAACTAATGAAAAACTGTTTTTT.

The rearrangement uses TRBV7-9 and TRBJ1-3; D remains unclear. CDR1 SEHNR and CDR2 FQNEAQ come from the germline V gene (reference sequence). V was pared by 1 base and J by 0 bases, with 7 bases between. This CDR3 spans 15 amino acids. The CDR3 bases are TGTGCCAGCAGCTTAGACGGGTACTCTGGAAACACCATATATTTT. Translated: CASSLDGYSGNTIYF.

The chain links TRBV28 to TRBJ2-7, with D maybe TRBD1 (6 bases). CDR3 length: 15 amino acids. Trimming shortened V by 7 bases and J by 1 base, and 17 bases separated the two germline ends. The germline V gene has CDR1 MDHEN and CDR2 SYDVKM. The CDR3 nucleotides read TGTGCCAGCAACTTGGACAGCCGCCCTTCCTACGAGCAGTACTTC. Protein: CASNLDSRPSYEQYF.

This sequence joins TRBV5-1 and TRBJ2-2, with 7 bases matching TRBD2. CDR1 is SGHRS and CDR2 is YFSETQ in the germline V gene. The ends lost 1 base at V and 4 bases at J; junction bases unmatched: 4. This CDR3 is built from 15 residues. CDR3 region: CASSLFRTSTGELFF. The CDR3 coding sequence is TGCGCCAGCAGCTTGTTTCGGACTAGCACCGGGGAGCTGTTTTTT.

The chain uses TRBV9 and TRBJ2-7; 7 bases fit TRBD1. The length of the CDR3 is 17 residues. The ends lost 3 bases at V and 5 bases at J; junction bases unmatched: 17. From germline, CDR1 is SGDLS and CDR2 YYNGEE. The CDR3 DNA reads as TGTGCCAGCAGCGCCCTCGGTGCTGGAACAGGACAGGACGAGCAGTACTTC. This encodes CASSALGAGTGQDEQYF.

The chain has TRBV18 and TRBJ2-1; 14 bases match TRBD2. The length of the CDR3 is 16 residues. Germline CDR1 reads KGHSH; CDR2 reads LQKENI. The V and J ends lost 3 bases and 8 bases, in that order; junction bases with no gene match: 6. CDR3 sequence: CASSPGLAGGSHEQFF. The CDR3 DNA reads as TGTGCCAGCTCACCTGGACTAGCGGGAGGAAGCCATGAGCAGTTCTTC.